Listed here are 31 T cell receptor beta chains from one sample, sequenced in a study of cytomegalovirus exposure and HLA in healthy donors. PCR amplification relied on 60 Vbeta primers (plus 13 Jbeta primers). Clones were sequenced by immunoSEQ multiplex PCR, and TCRdb holds only the in-frame ones, with some missing. This sample has some 110,000 clones, with around 75% found just once. Sequencing was done on a sample of PBMCs. Every receptor here comes from a man aged 25-45 years in good health and CMV-seropositive.

The gene calls are TRBV28 and TRBJ1-6; 10 bases line up with TRBD1. Germline V gene data show CDR1 as MDHEN and CDR2 as SYDVKM. The ends lost 2 bases at V and 8 bases at J; junction bases unmatched: 0. The CDR3 loop spans 14 amino acids. In DNA form, the CDR3 reads TGTGCCAGCAGTTTAGGGACAGGGGATTCACCCCTCCACTTT. This translates into CASSLGTGDSPLHF.

The V and J genes are TRBV11-2 and TRBJ1-2, with 9 bases lining up with TRBD1. J lost 7 bases, V lost 0 bases, and 9 bases had no gene match. The CDR3 runs 16 residues. The germline CDR1 and CDR2 sequences are SGHAT and FQNNGV. The CDR3: CASSLDGGTGGAGYTF. CDR3 DNA: TGTGCCAGCAGCTTAGACGGAGGCACAGGGGGCGCTGGCTACACCTTC.

The rearrangement links TRBV25-1 to TRBJ2-3; D might be TRBD2 (6 bases). Trimming stripped 6 bases from V and 5 bases from J, with 9 bases between. CDR3 length: 12 amino acids. Germline V gene lookup returns CDR1 MGHDK and CDR2 SYGVNS. CDR3 nucleotide sequence: TGTGCCAGCAGCGGAGGGAGAGATACGCAGTATTTT. Translating it yields CASSGGRDTQYF.

V usage is TRBV6-5 and J usage is TRBJ2-5, with D possibly matching TRBD2 (6 bases). The CDR3 loop spans 14 amino acids. Trimming took off 0 bases at V and 7 bases at J, with 12 bases between the two ends. Germline V lookup: CDR1 MNHEY, CDR2 SVGAGI. The CDR3 is CASSYSVLGGTQYF. CDR3 nucleotides: TGTGCCAGCAGTTACTCCGTTTTGGGAGGGACCCAGTACTTC.

The chain links TRBV19 to TRBJ1-1; 7 bases line up with TRBD1. CDR3 length: 13 residues. The V gene's germline CDR1 is LNHDA and CDR2 SQIVND (reference sequence). J was trimmed by 1 base and V by 7 bases; bases with no gene match: 3. CDR3 in DNA: TGTGCCAGTAACAGACAGGGGAACACTGAAGCTTTCTTT. Amino acid sequence: CASNRQGNTEAFF.

The chain links TRBV19 to TRBJ2-5; no clear D gene. There are 13 residues in the CDR3. Trimming took off 5 bases at V and 5 bases at J, with 12 bases between the two ends. Germline CDR1 reads LNHDA; CDR2 reads SQIVND (reference sequence). CDR3: CASSLLIGETQYF. CDR3 in DNA: TGTGCCAGTAGTCTACTAATTGGGGAGACCCAGTACTTC.

This clone is a singleton in its sample. V and J are TRBV6-6 and TRBJ1-2, with D tentatively TRBD1 (5 bases). CDR3 length: 13 amino acids. Germline CDR1 and CDR2: MNHNY and SVGAGI (reference sequence). Trimming removed 4 bases at V and 2 bases at J, with 8 bases between. CDR3 region: CASSSAGNYGYTF. CDR3 DNA: TGTGCCAGCAGTTCAGCAGGGAACTATGGCTACACCTTC.

This clone was seen a single time. The chain's CDR3 is CASEPGQGAGGTEAFF. In DNA, the CDR3 is TGCGCCAGCGAGCCGGGACAGGGGGCCGGTGGCACTGAAGCTTTCTTT. The rearrangement links TRBV5-1 to TRBJ1-1; 12 nucleotides line up with TRBD1. Trimming took 7 bases from V and 4 from J; bases not matched to a gene: 11. Germline CDR1 reads SGHRS; CDR2 reads YFSETQ. This CDR3 spans 16 amino acids.

The rearrangement joins TRBV14 to TRBJ2-7; 9 bases map to TRBD1. This CDR3 contains 15 residues. Germline V CDR1 and CDR2: SGHDN, FVKESK. V dropped 4 bases and J dropped 4; count of bases not matched to a gene: 8. The CDR3 loop reads CASSLTGGLEYEQYF. CDR3 DNA: TGTGCCAGCAGCCTTACAGGGGGCCTAGAGTACGAGCAGTACTTC.

J is TRBJ1-2 and V is TRBV7-8; D not resolved. V lost 1 base to trimming and J lost 2 bases, with 8 bases between them. This CDR3 region has 14 residues. Looked up from germline, CDR1 is SGHVS and CDR2 is FQNEAQ. CDR3 sequence (DNA): TGTGCCAGCAGCTTAGAGTCGCAGAACTATGGCTACACCTTC. Protein sequence: CASSLESQNYGYTF.

This clone was seen just once. The rearrangement joins TRBV16 to TRBJ1-1, with 8 bases that match TRBD1. The junction had 6 bases not matched to a gene; V was cut back by 4 bases and J by 5 bases. This CDR3 is built from 14 residues. CDR1 and CDR2 (germline): KGHSY, FQNENV. CDR3 nucleotides: TGTGCCAGCAGCCTAGGCACAGGGGGAACTGAAGCTTTCTTT. Its protein product is CASSLGTGGTEAFF.

The rearrangement joins TRBV5-1 to TRBJ2-3, with 11 positions matching TRBD2. V trimming: 1 base; J trimming: 4 bases; junction bases outside the gene matches: 5. CDR1 is SGHRS, CDR2 YFSETQ, per germline. This CDR3 contains 16 residues. Here the CDR3 DNA reads TGCGCCAGCAGCTTGATGTCTAGCGGGGGGCCAGATACGCAGTATTTT. Its translation is CASSLMSSGGPDTQYF. The full variable domain, with the rest looked up from reference TRBV5-1 and TRBJ2-3, is KAGVTQTPRYLIKTRGQQVTLSCSPISGHRSVSWYQQTPGQGLQFLFEYFSETQRNKGNFPGRFSGRQFSNSRSEMNVSTLELGDSALYLCASSLMSSGGPDTQYFGPGTRLTVL.

The gene calls are TRBV18 and TRBJ1-5, with a tentative D call TRBD1 (6 bases). V lost 9 bases and J 3 bases, leaving 12 bases between the germline ends. The CDR3 extends over 13 amino acids. Germline CDR1 reads KGHSH; CDR2 reads LQKENI. The chain's CDR3 is CASGTGSNQPQHF. The CDR3 nucleotides are TGTGCCAGTGGTACAGGGTCCAATCAGCCCCAGCATTTT.

The V and J genes are TRBV6-1 and TRBJ1-4; D remains unclear. The CDR3 is 16 residues long. The V gene's germline CDR1 is MNHNS and CDR2 SASEGT. Trimming removed 2 bases from V and 8 bases from J, with 18 bases in between. The DNA for the CDR3 is TGTGCCAGCAGTGAATTGGTAAGGGAGTATCAGGAAAAACTGTTTTTT. It encodes CASSELVREYQEKLFF.

The J gene is TRBJ1-1, the V gene TRBV6-5, with D possibly being TRBD1 (5 bases). The V gene's germline CDR1 is MNHEY and CDR2 SVGAGI. There are 12 residues in the CDR3. V was pared by 2 bases and J by 8 bases, with 9 bases between. The CDR3 loop reads CASSYGRTEAFF. CDR3 DNA: TGTGCCAGCAGTTACGGCCGGACAGAAGCTTTCTTT.

Remarks on this clone: Its ends do not fully match the called genes, so a read error is possible. The rearrangement uses TRBV7-9 and TRBJ2-7, with D possibly matching TRBD1 (6 bases). This CDR3 contains 16 residues. Per the germline V gene, CDR1 is SEHNR and CDR2 is FQNEAQ (reference sequence). The CDR3 DNA sequence: TGTTCCAGCAGCTTGGTCGAGACAGGTAGCTCCTACGAGCAGTACTTC. This codes for CSSSLVETGSSYEQYF.

This sequence joins TRBV5-4 and TRBJ1-2; D possibly corresponds to TRBD1 (5 bases). V shed 4 bases and J shed 2 bases, with 9 bases lying between them. This CDR3 region has 13 residues. Per the germline V gene, CDR1 is SGHNT and CDR2 is YYREEE (reference sequence). The CDR3 sequence is CASSEDRNYGYTF. DNA of the CDR3: TGTGCCAGCAGCGAAGACAGAAACTATGGCTACACCTTC.

This chain joins TRBV7-8 and TRBJ2-2; possible D gene TRBD1, 6 bases. Gene TRBJ1-3 matches the end of the DNA better, so the J call may be wrong. Germline CDR1 and CDR2: SGHVS and FQNEAQ. The CDR3 has 14 residues. As DNA, the CDR3 is TGTGCCAGCAGTCTTACAGGGAACGGAAACACCATATATTTT. This encodes CASSLTGNGNTIYF.

The table lists this clone with a count of one. The chain employs TRBV5-1 and TRBJ2-7; D might be TRBD2 (6 bases). V was shortened by 2 bases and J by 3 bases, with 12 bases between the two germline ends. CDR3 length: 14 amino acids. The germline gives CDR1 SGHRS, CDR2 YFSETQ. The CDR3 is CASSFQGLNYEQYF. The DNA of the CDR3 is TGCGCCAGCAGCTTTCAGGGACTTAACTACGAGCAGTACTTC.

The chain combines TRBV7-2 with TRBJ1-2; D is possibly TRBD1 (5 bases). Trimming removed 4 bases from V and 8 bases from J, with 20 bases in between. Germline V lookup: CDR1 SGHTA, CDR2 FQGNSA. This CDR3 has 15 residues. The CDR3 reads CASSSGTGGTRGYTF. CDR3 nucleotides: TGTGCCAGCAGCTCCGGGACGGGGGGAACGAGGGGCTACACCTTC.

The rearrangement links TRBV6-1 to TRBJ1-2; 7 bases are shared with TRBD1. V shed 5 bases and J 6 bases; nucleotides not matched to a gene: 12. The CDR3 covers 15 residues. Germline V gene data show CDR1 as MNHNS and CDR2 as SASEGT. DNA of the CDR3: TGTGCCAGCAGTTGGCTAGGACAGGAGCGAAATGGCTACACCTTC. Its translation: CASSWLGQERNGYTF.

The V call is TRBV2, the J call TRBJ2-5; maybe TRBD2 (6 bases). In germline, CDR1 is SNHLY, CDR2 FYNNEI. The CDR3 is made up of 15 amino acids. Trimming stripped 2 bases from V and 7 bases from J, with 17 bases between. The CDR3 reads CASSELYGGGGTQYF. Written as DNA, the CDR3 is TGTGCCAGCAGTGAATTGTACGGGGGTGGAGGGACCCAGTACTTC.

The chain recombines TRBV6-5 with TRBJ2-6; no firm D call. The V end was cut by 6 bases, the J end by 4 bases, with 4 bases between. Germline lookup yields CDR1 MNHEY and CDR2 SVGAGI. CDR3 length: 12 residues. In DNA form, the CDR3 reads TGTGCCAGCAGAAGCGGGGCCAACGTCCTGACTTTC. Its translation is CASRSGANVLTF.

The chain couples TRBV10-2 to TRBJ2-3; TRBD2 matches 7 bases. The germline V gene has CDR1 WSHSY and CDR2 SAAADI. CDR3 length: 18 residues. Germline trimming cut 0 bases from V and 2 bases from J; bases unmatched to any gene: 11. The CDR3 DNA follows: TGCGCCAGCAGTGAGTCGACTCGGGGCGGGGGTCCCACAGATACGCAGTATTTT. This encodes CASSESTRGGGPTDTQYF.

The rearrangement uses TRBV15 and TRBJ2-7; TRBD2 is a possible D gene (6 bases). Germline lookup yields CDR1 LNHNV and CDR2 YYDKDF (reference sequence). Trimming shortened V by 0 bases and J by 6 bases, and 9 bases separated the two germline ends. This CDR3 has 13 residues. The CDR3 loop is CATSRDLGGEQYF. CDR3 nucleotide sequence: TGTGCCACCAGCAGAGATCTGGGGGGCGAGCAGTACTTC.

The V gene is TRBV27, the J gene TRBJ1-5, with D perhaps matching TRBD1 (6 bases). Germline lookup yields CDR1 MNHEY and CDR2 SMNVEV (reference sequence). CDR3 length equals 14 residues. The V and J ends lost 6 bases and 1 base respectively, with 10 bases between them. The CDR3 DNA sequence: TGTGCCAGCAGCCTTGACAGGAGCAATCAGCCCCAGCATTTT. Residues: CASSLDRSNQPQHF.

The chain employs TRBV5-1 and TRBJ2-1, with D perhaps TRBD1 (6 bases). Germline V gene sequence: CDR1 SGHRS, CDR2 YFSETQ. CDR3 length: 13 residues. Trimming cost V 0 bases and J 10 bases, with 11 bases left between them. The CDR3 nucleotides are TGCGCCAGCAGCTTGGCCTACCAGGGGGAGCAGTTCTTC. Translating gives CASSLAYQGEQFF.

This sequence joins TRBV7-9 and TRBJ1-1; 12 bases are shared with TRBD1. The CDR3 is made up of 19 amino acids. The V segment lost 0 bases and the J segment 4 bases; nucleotides outside the gene matches: 12. Germline lookup yields CDR1 SEHNR and CDR2 FQNEAQ (reference sequence). DNA for the CDR3: TGTGCCAGCAGCTTAGCGAGGTGGGGGACAGGGGGCGCCGCCACTGAAGCTTTCTTT. Translating gives CASSLARWGTGGAATEAFF.

The rearrangement joins TRBV7-2 to TRBJ2-1, with D possibly TRBD1 on 6 matching bases. The V gene lost 5 bases and the J gene lost 3 bases, with 8 bases spanning the gap. CDR1 and CDR2 from the germline V gene are SGHTA and FQGNSA. This CDR3 is 13 amino acids long. The CDR3 DNA reads as TGTGCCAGCAGCCCAGGGGTCTACAATGAGCAGTTCTTC. The encoded protein is CASSPGVYNEQFF.

The rearrangement joins TRBV30 to TRBJ1-2; 8 bases align to TRBD1. Germline V gene sequence: CDR1 GTSNPN, CDR2 SVGIG (reference sequence). V gave up 1 base and J gave up 6 bases; unmatched junction bases: 7. The CDR3 is made up of 14 amino acids. The CDR3 region is CAWSASRTGNGYTF. CDR3 bases: TGTGCCTGGAGTGCCTCGAGGACAGGGAATGGCTACACCTTC.

The chain combines TRBV6-6 with TRBJ1-5; a weak D match, TRBD1 (5 bases). This CDR3 comprises 16 residues. Trimming left V 2 bases short and J 0 bases short, with 11 bases between. Germline lookup yields CDR1 MNHNY and CDR2 SVGAGI (reference sequence). As DNA, the CDR3 is TGTGCCAGCAGTTACCTGACAGTTTATAGCAATCAGCCCCAGCATTTT. Protein: CASSYLTVYSNQPQHF.